What follows describes a single T cell receptor beta chain. Its matching antigen is unknown. No neoadjuvant therapy was given to the selected pancreatic ductal adenocarcinoma patients before their surgery. Profiled with immunoSEQ multiplex PCR; TCRdb holds only in-frame clones, not every one. The sample holds about 98,000 clones, around 96% seen once. The data are from a study of T cells in pancreatic ductal adenocarcinoma. Study results and caveats: No significant tumor-blood clonality difference; means were about 0.1 and 0.07. Tumor-versus-blood clonality comparisons may be biased toward lower tumor diversity. Tumor samples had fewer productive templates and approximately 8-fold fewer unique clonotypes than blood. The resected pancreatic cancer cohort was biased toward the minority with early-stage disease.

V lost 3 bases to trimming and J lost 5 bases; unmatched junction nucleotides: 11. From germline, CDR1 is SGHRS and CDR2 YFSETQ. The CDR3 has 16 residues. This TCR was recovered from a human donor with pancreatic ductal adenocarcinoma. The material sequenced was PBMCs. The chain recombines TRBV5-1 with TRBJ2-5; 9 bases fit TRBD1. The chain's CDR3 is CASSYRTGVMKETQYF. The CDR3 coding sequence is TGCGCCAGCAGCTACCGGACAGGGGTTATGAAGGAGACCCAGTACTTC.